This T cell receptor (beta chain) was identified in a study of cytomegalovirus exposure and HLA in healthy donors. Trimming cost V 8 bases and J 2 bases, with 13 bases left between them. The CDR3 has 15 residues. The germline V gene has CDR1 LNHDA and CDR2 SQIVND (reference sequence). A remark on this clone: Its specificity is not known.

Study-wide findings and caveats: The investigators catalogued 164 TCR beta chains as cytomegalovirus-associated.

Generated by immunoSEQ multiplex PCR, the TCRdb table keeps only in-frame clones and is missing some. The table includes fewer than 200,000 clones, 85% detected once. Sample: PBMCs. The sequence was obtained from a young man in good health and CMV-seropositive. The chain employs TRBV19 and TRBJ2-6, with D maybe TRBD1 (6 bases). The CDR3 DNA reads TGTGCCAGTGGGTTACAGGGAACTGGGGCCAACGTCCTGACTTTC. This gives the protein CASGLQGTGANVLTF.